One and the same sample provided the 27 T cell receptor beta chains below, sequenced in a study of blood T cell repertoires in COVID-19. Libraries were prepared by immunoSEQ multiplex PCR; TCRdb keeps only in-frame clonotypes and omits some of them. In the table there are 220,000 or so clones, over 70% of which are singletons. The source material was peripheral blood. These receptors were taken from a woman in her 70s with acute or convalescent COVID-19.

This clone was recorded a few times. The V and J genes are TRBV7-6 and TRBJ2-1; 9 bases align to TRBD1. The germline V gene has CDR1 SGHVS and CDR2 FNYEAQ. The CDR3 is made up of 15 amino acids. V lost 5 bases and J lost 9; bases outside the gene matches: 11. The CDR3: CASSPGTGIMVEQFF. The CDR3 region has the DNA TGTGCCAGCAGCCCGGGGACAGGGATTATGGTTGAGCAGTTCTTC.

This chain links TRBV5-1 with TRBJ2-7; a possible D gene is TRBD2 (6 bases). Trimming took 4 bases from V and 6 from J, leaving 14 bases between them. This CDR3 is 13 amino acids long. Germline CDR1 and CDR2: SGHRS and YFSETQ. For the CDR3, the DNA is TGCGCCAGCAGCCAACCAGAGGGAGGCGAGCAGTACTTC. Its translation: CASSQPEGGEQYF.

The rearrangement links TRBV3-1 (or the pseudogene TRBV3-2) to TRBJ1-4; no firm D call. CDR3 length: 17 residues. Trimming took 3 bases from V and 3 from J, leaving 17 bases between them. CDR1 is LGHDT and CDR2 is YNNKEL in the germline V gene (reference sequence). For the CDR3, the DNA is TGTGCCAGCAGCCATTCAAATGGAGGGTGGGCTAATGAAAAACTGTTTTTT. Translating gives CASSHSNGGWANEKLFF.

The rearrangement uses TRBV9 and TRBJ1-5, with a weak D call TRBD1 (5 bases). Germline-derived CDR1 and CDR2 are SGDLS and YYNGEE. Between the trimmed V and J ends, which lost 4 bases and 0 bases, there was a span of 11 bases. The CDR3 consists of 15 residues. The CDR3 DNA follows: TGTGCCAGCAGCCCCGGGGGTAGTAGCAATCAGCCCCAGCATTTT. It translates to CASSPGGSSNQPQHF.

The sample holds a few counts of this clone. This rearrangement joins TRBV2 to TRBJ1-5; D is ambiguous. The CDR3 consists of 15 residues. V was shortened by 6 bases and J by 2 bases, with 14 bases between the two germline ends. CDR1 is SNHLY, CDR2 FYNNEI, per germline. The CDR3 loop is CASRAPGSGNQPQHF. The CDR3 DNA reads as TGTGCCAGCAGGGCGCCGGGTTCGGGCAATCAGCCCCAGCATTTT. Full variable domain (rest looked up from reference TRBV2 and TRBJ1-5): EPEVTQTPSHQVTQMGQEVILRCVPISNHLYFYWYRQILGQKVEFLVSFYNNEISEKSEIFDDQFSVERPDGSNFTLKIRSTKLEDSAMYFCASRAPGSGNQPQHFGDGTRLSIL.

This sequence joins TRBV10-3 and TRBJ1-2, with TRBD1 matching over 9 bases. Germline V lookup: CDR1 ENHRY, CDR2 SYGVKD. This CDR3 has 18 residues. V shed 6 bases, J shed 8 bases, and the junction held 22 bases outside the gene matches. CDR3 nucleotides: TGTGCCATCAGGAAGAATTTCGGACAGGGGAACGAAGATGCCGGCTACACCTTC. Residues: CAIRKNFGQGNEDAGYTF.

The genes are TRBV4-1 and TRBJ2-6, with 7 bases identical to TRBD1. CDR3 length: 18 amino acids. Trimming removed 2 bases from V and 1 base from J; junction bases left unmatched: 8. The germline gives CDR1 MGHRA, CDR2 YSYEKL. Here the CDR3 reads CASSQPGEGASGANVLTF. The CDR3 DNA follows: TGCGCCAGCAGCCAACCTGGAGAGGGGGCGTCTGGGGCCAACGTCCTGACTTTC.

This clone was seen a handful of times. This chain joins TRBV5-6 and TRBJ1-2; 7 bases are a match to TRBD1. This CDR3 has 15 amino acids. Germline assignment: CDR1 SGHDT and CDR2 YYEEEE. V shed 3 bases and J 6 bases; nucleotides not matched to a gene: 11. CDR3 sequence: CASSWRGGRDDGYTF. DNA for the CDR3: TGTGCCAGCAGCTGGAGAGGGGGCAGGGATGATGGCTACACCTTC. The whole variable domain, remainder taken from reference TRBV5-6 and TRBJ1-2, is DAGVTQSPTHLIKTRGQQVTLRCSPKSGHDTVSWYQQALGQGPQFIFQYYEEEERQRGNFPDRFSGHQFPNYSSELNVNALLLGDSALYLCASSWRGGRDDGYTFGSGTRLTVV.

This chain joins TRBV24-1 and TRBJ2-1; TRBD2 matches at 10 bases. The germline gives CDR1 KGHDR, CDR2 SFDVKD. The CDR3 extends over 14 amino acids. V shed 3 bases and J 7 bases; nucleotides not matched to a gene: 2. CDR3 region: CATSDPTSGNEQFF. CDR3 in DNA: TGTGCCACCAGTGATCCGACTAGCGGGAATGAGCAGTTCTTC.

CDR3 nucleotide sequence: TGTGCCAGCAGCGATCGAGTTGATAAGAGCAATGAAAAACTGTTTTTT. Its protein product is CASSDRVDKSNEKLFF. The chain couples TRBV21-1 to TRBJ1-4. TRBV21-1 is assigned pseudogene status. The CDR3 is 16 amino acids.

V and J are TRBV18 and TRBJ1-3; D ambiguous. The CDR3 has 16 residues. Germline V CDR1 and CDR2: KGHSH, LQKENI. V lost 2 bases, J lost 0 bases, and 11 bases lay in between. DNA for the CDR3: TGTGCCAGCTCACCAAACATTTTCAGCTCTGGAAACACCATATATTTT. The encoded protein is CASSPNIFSSGNTIYF.

The chain links TRBV19 to TRBJ1-1, with TRBD1 identical over 7 bases. The CDR3 loop spans 16 amino acids. CDR1 is LNHDA, CDR2 SQIVND, per germline (reference sequence). V gave up 6 bases and J gave up 5 bases; unmatched junction bases: 15. As DNA, the CDR3 is TGTGCCAGTAGAGGGGGCGAAGGGAAAACGTGGACTGAAGCTTTCTTT. Translation gives CASRGGEGKTWTEAFF.

This clone was seen once. J is TRBJ2-1 and V is TRBV19, with TRBD2 matching 8 bases. V lost 4 bases, J lost 4 bases, and 3 bases stayed unmatched. Germline CDR1 and CDR2: LNHDA and SQIVND (reference sequence). The length of the CDR3 is 14 residues. The CDR3 sequence is CASSKERGYNEQFF. In DNA, the CDR3 is TGTGCCAGTAGTAAAGAGCGGGGGTACAATGAGCAGTTCTTC.

V gene TRBV5-1 combines with J gene TRBJ2-5, with 12 bases identical to TRBD2. Trimming took 0 bases from V and 4 from J; bases not matched to a gene: 4. Per the germline V gene, CDR1 is SGHRS and CDR2 is YFSETQ. This CDR3 spans 16 amino acids. The CDR3 coding sequence is TGCGCCAGCAGCTTGGCCAAGGGACTAGCGGGAGAGACCCAGTACTTC. Encoded protein: CASSLAKGLAGETQYF.

This rearrangement joins TRBV24-1 to TRBJ2-3; D might be TRBD1 (6 bases). Trimming took off 8 bases at V and 0 bases at J, with 11 bases between the two ends. The CDR3 is 14 residues long. From germline, CDR1 is KGHDR and CDR2 SFDVKD. CDR3 sequence: CATTRTGSTDTQYF. The DNA of the CDR3 is TGTGCCACCACTAGAACAGGGAGCACAGATACGCAGTATTTT.

The chain links TRBV5-5 to TRBJ1-6; D gene ambiguous. CDR1 SGHKS and CDR2 YYEKEE come from the germline V gene (reference sequence). The V and J ends lost 4 bases and 8 bases respectively, with 19 bases between them. The CDR3 has 16 amino acids. CDR3 region: CASSPYGPRSDSPLHF. CDR3 coding DNA: TGTGCCAGCAGCCCCTACGGCCCAAGGAGTGATTCACCCCTCCACTTT.

This chain uses TRBV7-6 with TRBJ1-1; 7 nucleotides align to TRBD1. From germline, CDR1 is SGHVS and CDR2 FNYEAQ. This CDR3 has 15 amino acids. The trim removed 1 base at V and 8 bases at J, leaving 10 bases unmatched. The CDR3: CASSLVYGQAGEAFF. The CDR3 DNA reads TGTGCCAGCAGCTTAGTGTATGGACAGGCTGGAGAAGCTTTCTTT.

The chain carries TRBV24-1 and TRBJ1-5; D may be TRBD1 (6 bases). The CDR3 loop spans 12 amino acids. From germline, CDR1 is KGHDR and CDR2 SFDVKD. Trimming took off 1 base at V and 10 bases at J, with 7 bases between the two ends. The CDR3 nucleotides are TGTGCCACCAGTGATTTAGGGGGACCCCAGCATTTT. It yields the protein CATSDLGGPQHF.

The chain combines TRBV19 with TRBJ2-7, with TRBD2 as a possible D gene (6 bases). The V end lost 0 bases, the J end lost 6 bases, and 9 bases lay between the germline ends. Germline values: CDR1 LNHDA, CDR2 SQIVND (reference sequence). This CDR3 is 13 amino acids long. The CDR3 DNA is TGTGCCAGTAGTATAGAGGAGGGGCTCGAGCAGTACTTC. Protein product: CASSIEEGLEQYF.

This sequence joins TRBV9 and TRBJ2-1, with a possible D match to TRBD2 (6 bases). The CDR3 loop spans 13 amino acids. Germline CDR1 is SGDLS and CDR2 is YYNGEE. With 1 base removed from V and 8 bases from J, the gap between germline ends came to 10 bases. The CDR3 DNA reads as TGTGCCAGCAGCGTACCCTGGGGGGATGAGCAGTTCTTC. It codes for CASSVPWGDEQFF.

This clone was detected only a few times. The chain uses TRBV3-1 (or the pseudogene TRBV3-2) and TRBJ2-3, with D possibly TRBD2 on 6 matching bases. The CDR3 is 15 residues long. V dropped 0 bases and J dropped 4 bases, with 11 bases sitting between them. Per the germline V gene, CDR1 is LGHDT and CDR2 is YNNKEL (reference sequence). The CDR3 DNA sequence: TGTGCCAGCAGCCAAGAAAGGACTACCCCAGATACGCAGTATTTT. This codes for CASSQERTTPDTQYF.

The gene calls are TRBV4-1 and TRBJ2-1, with D unclear. Looked up from germline, CDR1 is MGHRA and CDR2 is YSYEKL. The CDR3 has 15 amino acids. Between the trimmed V and J ends, which lost 1 base and 6 bases, there was a span of 13 bases. The CDR3 DNA sequence: TGCGCCAGCAGCCAAGTAAACTCCTTCTCCAATGAGCAGTTCTTC. Translation gives CASSQVNSFSNEQFF.

The chain recombines TRBV10-3 with TRBJ1-1, with D possibly being TRBD1 (5 bases). V dropped 2 bases and J dropped 10 bases, with 14 bases sitting between them. The CDR3 length is 13 residues. In germline, CDR1 is ENHRY, CDR2 SYGVKD. The CDR3 DNA sequence: TGTGCCATCAGTGAGAGGCTTGGGGGGGTAGCTTTCTTT. Translation: CAISERLGGVAFF.

V gene TRBV20-1 combines with J gene TRBJ2-3, with TRBD1 matching 7 bases. The CDR3 loop spans 15 amino acids. Trimming took 3 bases from V and 1 from J; bases not matched to a gene: 7. Germline loops: CDR1 DFQATT, CDR2 SNEGSKA (reference sequence). CDR3 nucleotide sequence: TGCAGTGCTAGTCTAGGGGGCGGCGGCACAGATACGCAGTATTTT. Residues: CSASLGGGGTDTQYF.

The chain carries TRBV21-1 and TRBJ1-2. TRBV21-1 is flagged as a pseudogene. The CDR3 is 21 amino acids. The CDR3 nucleotides read TGTGCCAGCAGCAAAGAAGCCCCTAGGGCACCCAGCCTGGTAGGAGGCTATGGCTACACCTTC. Its protein product is CASSKEAPRAPSLVGGYGYTF.

This clone was seen a few times. The V and J genes are TRBV2 and TRBJ1-1; 10 nucleotides agree with TRBD1. This CDR3 comprises 15 residues. The germline CDR1 and CDR2 sequences are SNHLY and FYNNEI. With V trimmed by 6 bases and J by 4 bases, 8 bases remained unmatched. Here the CDR3 reads CASRMGQGSGTEAFF. DNA of the CDR3: TGTGCCAGCAGGATGGGACAGGGGAGCGGCACTGAAGCTTTCTTT.

V gene TRBV5-1 combines with J gene TRBJ2-1; 10 positions match TRBD2. Germline-derived CDR1 and CDR2 are SGHRS and YFSETQ. V gave up 0 bases and J gave up 7 bases; unmatched junction bases: 4. The CDR3 runs 15 residues. As DNA, the CDR3 is TGCGCCAGCAGCTTGGCACTAGCGGGAAGGAATGAGCAGTTCTTC. Its protein product is CASSLALAGRNEQFF.